This entry describes one T cell receptor (beta chain). Its specificity is not known. Additional DNA sequences in this sample encode the identical CDR3. This sample was included in a study of cytomegalovirus exposure and HLA in healthy donors. Study-level findings and limits: According to reports, the classifier identified cytomegalovirus status with high specificity and sensitivity. While the bulk of TCR sequences proved rare, some public TCRs turned up in many donors. 164 TCR beta chains were listed as cytomegalovirus-associated.

Repertoires were generated with immunoSEQ multiplex PCR, while TCRdb's copy carries only in-frame clones and drops some. The sample has around 190,000 clones, around 86% seen once. With 3 bases clipped from V and 5 bases from J, the junction kept 5 bases outside the gene matches. Germline V gene data show CDR1 as SGHRS and CDR2 as YFSETQ. The CDR3 is made up of 14 amino acids. The clonotype was recovered from a woman younger than 30 in good health and CMV-seronegative. The V gene is TRBV5-1, the J gene TRBJ2-5, with TRBD1 matching 9 bases. Sequencing input: PBMCs. CDR3: CASSSGQGRETQYF. CDR3 in DNA: TGCGCCAGCAGCTCCGGACAGGGGAGGGAGACCCAGTACTTC.